What follows are 11 T cell receptor beta chains derived from one specimen sequenced in a study of CD8 T cells in Susac syndrome. The authors reverse transcribed 0.5 to 1 ug RNA with random hexamers. Each CDR3 protein gets one entry after TCRdb re-called the immunoSEQ multiplex PCR reads with MiXCR. The sample lists around 23,000 distinct CDR3 sequences, 93% occurring once. The material sequenced was CD8+ T cells from PBMCs. The receptor source for this set is a human donor with Susac syndrome.

The V call is TRBV4-3, the J call TRBJ2-4; tentative D call: TRBD2 (6 bases). The V end lost 2 bases, the J end lost 4 bases, and 9 bases lay between the germline ends. The germline V gene encodes CDR1 LGHNA and CDR2 YSLEER. The CDR3 totals 14 residues. The CDR3 DNA reads as TGCGCCAGCAGCCAAACCAGCGGGAAAAACATTCAGTACTTC. This codes for CASSQTSGKNIQYF.

J is TRBJ2-1 and V is TRBV12-3 or TRBV12-4; 7 bases line up with TRBD2. The CDR3 length is 16 residues. J was trimmed by 0 bases and V by 6 bases; bases with no gene match: 8. The CDR3 loop reads CASRSTSPNSYNEQFF. The CDR3 DNA sequence: TGTGCCAGCAGATCGACTAGCCCCAACTCCTACAATGAGCAGTTCTTC.

J is TRBJ1-5 and V is TRBV7-9; D unresolved. The CDR3 contains 14 residues. V gave up 1 base and J gave up 3 bases, with 7 bases separating them. Germline CDR1 and CDR2: SEHNR and FQNEAQ (reference sequence). The CDR3 DNA follows: TGTGCCAGCAGCTTAGACGGGTTCAATCAGCCCCAGCATTTT. Its translation is CASSLDGFNQPQHF.

This chain connects TRBV7-9 to TRBJ1-3, with D possibly being TRBD1 (6 bases). Germline-derived CDR1 and CDR2 are SEHNR and FQNEAQ (reference sequence). The ends were cut back, 1 base at V and 3 bases at J, with 16 bases in the middle. The CDR3 has 17 residues. In DNA form, the CDR3 reads TGTGCCAGCAGCTTAGGAAACAGGGATCTCGATGGAAACACCATATATTTT. It is translated as CASSLGNRDLDGNTIYF.

The chain links TRBV28 to TRBJ2-7, with a weak D call TRBD1 (7 bases). The ends were cut back, 3 bases at V and 5 bases at J, with 17 bases in the middle. Germline V gene data show CDR1 as MDHEN and CDR2 as SYDVKM. The CDR3 totals 15 residues. The CDR3 spells CASSFGGGIQDEQYF. DNA of the CDR3: TGTGCCAGCAGTTTCGGAGGGGGCATTCAGGACGAGCAGTACTTC.

This chain joins TRBV6-2 or TRBV6-3 and TRBJ2-3; tentatively, D is TRBD1 (5 bases). The CDR3 consists of 13 residues. CDR1 MNHEY and CDR2 SVGEGT come from the germline V gene. V gave up 4 bases and J gave up 8 bases, with 13 bases separating them. This CDR3 is CASSLMVGATQYF. The CDR3 region has the DNA TGTGCCAGCAGTTTAATGGTAGGGGCTACGCAGTATTTT.

The V call is TRBV13, the J call TRBJ2-1; 7 bases are shared with TRBD2. This CDR3 spans 14 amino acids. Germline-derived CDR1 and CDR2 are PRHDT and FYEKMQ (reference sequence). The junction had 6 bases not matched to a gene; V was cut back by 5 bases and J by 5 bases. Here the CDR3 DNA reads TGTGCCAGCAGCCCCCATGGGGGGGACAATGAGCAGTTCTTC. This encodes CASSPHGGDNEQFF.

The V call is TRBV7-8, the J call TRBJ2-1, with D unresolved. CDR3 length: 13 residues. The V gene's germline CDR1 is SGHVS and CDR2 FQNEAQ. The V end was cut by 1 base, the J end by 4 bases, with 5 bases between. The CDR3: CASSLVVYNEQFF. The CDR3 nucleotides read TGTGCCAGCAGCTTAGTAGTATACAATGAGCAGTTCTTC.

This chain's CDR3 is CASSLEDGPPYEQYF. CDR3 bases: TGTGCCAGCAGCTTAGAGGACGGTCCCCCCTACGAGCAGTACTTC. The rearrangement links TRBV7-3 to TRBJ2-7; D not certain. The CDR3 covers 15 residues. Trimming shortened V by 2 bases and J by 2 bases, and 13 bases separated the two germline ends. The germline V gene encodes CDR1 SGHTA and CDR2 FQGTGA.

J is TRBJ2-2 and V is TRBV12-3 or TRBV12-4; the match to TRBD1 covers 7 bases. The CDR3 is 14 amino acids. V lost 2 bases to trimming and J lost 5 bases; unmatched junction nucleotides: 2. CDR3 DNA: TGTGCCAGCAGTTTACCGACAGGGACCGGGGAGCTGTTTTTT. It codes for CASSLPTGTGELFF.

This rearrangement joins TRBV11-3 to TRBJ2-3; TRBD2 might be the D (5 bases). This CDR3 contains 12 residues. The germline CDR1 and CDR2 sequences are SGHNT and YENEEA. The V end lost 4 bases, the J end lost 6 bases, and 8 bases lay between the germline ends. This chain's CDR3 is CASSYGLDTQYF. The CDR3 coding sequence is TGTGCCAGCAGCTACGGACTGGATACGCAGTATTTT.